This T cell receptor beta chain was observed in a study of blood T cell repertoires in COVID-19. Sequencing was performed with immunoSEQ multiplex PCR; in TCRdb, only in-frame clones are kept and a portion is missing. Of over 350,000 clones listed, around 87% are singletons. The receptor was derived from a woman aged 45 to 65 who had recovered from COVID-19. The sequencing input was PBMCs or T cells enriched from blood (not recorded which).

The CDR3 sequence is CASSQGTGKHNEQFF. The DNA for the CDR3 is TGCGCCAGCAGCCAAGGGACAGGGAAACACAATGAGCAGTTCTTC. V usage is TRBV4-3 and J usage is TRBJ2-1; 8 bases align to TRBD1. V shed 1 base, J shed 5 bases, and the junction held 4 bases outside the gene matches. Germline V gene data show CDR1 as LGHNA and CDR2 as YSLEER. The CDR3 sequence is 15 residues long.